This T cell receptor beta chain was recorded in a study of regulatory T cells in long-lasting Graves disease. V lost 2 bases to trimming and J lost 2 bases, with 22 bases between them. Germline loops: CDR1 SNHLY, CDR2 FYNNEI. The CDR3 consists of 18 residues. The time point denotes: newly diagnosed GD, antithyroid drugs for less than 3 months. The TCR library was made from RNA that had been extracted from PBMCs in TRIzol. This clonotype was counted ten times or more. To make TCR beta libraries, researchers used iRepertoire HTBI primers and Arm-PCR of CDR3 regions. TCRdb fed the multiplex PCR reads into MiXCR, producing one record per CDR3 protein. This table holds a few hundred thousand distinct CDR3 sequences, over 20% found once.

This receptor was taken from a female donor with Graves disease. The specimen comprised peripheral blood mononuclear cells (PBMCs), sampled at new diagnosis, from a patient treated with antithyroid drugs. The gene calls are TRBV2 and TRBJ2-7; D may be TRBD1 or TRBD2 (5 bases each). CDR3 sequence: CASSESVVWDQNAYEQYF. CDR3 nucleotides: TGTGCCAGCAGTGAATCCGTAGTGTGGGACCAGAACGCCTACGAGCAGTACTTC.